This is a list of T cell receptor beta chains from one sample in a study of shared clonotypes between healthy human individuals. Assay used: immunoSEQ multiplex PCR; TCRdb lists only in-frame clones, some missing. The table has approximately 2.5 million clones, about 92% seen once; the top ten hold roughly 0.13%. The sample consisted of naive CD4+ T cells sorted from blood. The receptors come from a man aged 18-30 years in good health. Each CDR3 is given with its conserved first and last residue. A D gene is named only where the DNA matches it firmly. Size is omitted from some rows. Given values are once, few, many or a class for expanded clones.

V gene	clone size	D gene	J gene	CDR3 protein	CDR3 DNA
TRBV6-6	-	-	TRBJ2-7	CASSGPYEQYF	TGTGCCAGCAGTGGGCCCTACGAGCAGTACTTC
TRBV30	once	-	TRBJ1-3	CAWRPYGGNTIYF	TGTGCCTGGAGGCCTTACGGGGGAAACACCATATATTTT
TRBV5-1	once	TRBD2	TRBJ2-7	CASSVSGVAYEQYF	TGCGCCAGCAGCGTTAGCGGGGTCGCCTACGAGCAGTACTTC
TRBV5-8	-	TRBD2	TRBJ2-2	CASSHGLVLITGELFF	TGTGCCAGCAGTCACGGACTAGTCCTCATCACCGGGGAGCTGTTTTTT
TRBV7-8	-	-	TRBJ2-1	CASSSDRRYNEQFF	TGTGCCAGCAGCTCGGACCGACGGTACAATGAGCAGTTCTTC
TRBV27	-	-	TRBJ1-2	CASRATDSNYGYTF	TGTGCCAGCAGGGCGACGGACAGTAACTATGGCTACACCTTC
TRBV28	-	TRBD2	TRBJ2-7	CASSPTSGREHYEQYF	TGTGCCAGCAGCCCGACTAGCGGGAGAGAACACTACGAGCAGTACTTC
TRBV7-9	-	-	TRBJ1-1	CASSPPQQIHGEAFF	TGTGCCAGCAGCCCGCCGCAACAGATCCACGGTGAAGCTTTCTTT
TRBV10-2	-	TRBD1	TRBJ1-1	CASGRTGNTEAFF	TGCGCCAGCGGACGGACAGGGAACACTGAAGCTTTCTTT
TRBV30	-	-	TRBJ1-2	CAWSLTYGYTF	TGTGCCTGGAGCTTGACATATGGCTACACCTTC
TRBV9	-	TRBD2	TRBJ2-5	CASSVENRTSGRAQETQYF	TGTGCCAGCAGCGTAGAGAATCGCACTAGCGGGAGGGCCCAAGAGACCCAGTACTTC
TRBV10-3	-	-	TRBJ1-5	CAISGTTEPQHF	TGTGCCATCAGTGGGACGACTGAGCCCCAGCATTTT
TRBV6-1	once	-	TRBJ1-5	CASPYGTYQPQHF	TGTGCCAGCCCCTATGGAACTTATCAGCCCCAGCATTTT
TRBV2	-	-	TRBJ1-5	CASREATVEQPQHF	TGTGCCAGCAGAGAGGCCACCGTGGAGCAGCCCCAGCATTTT
TRBV4-2	-	-	TRBJ2-3	CASSQVSGSSADTQYF	TGTGCCAGCAGCCAAGTTTCGGGGTCTAGTGCAGATACGCAGTATTTT
TRBV27	-	-	TRBJ2-3	CASSITLDRTITDTQYF	TGTGCCAGCAGTATAACCTTGGACAGGACTATCACAGATACGCAGTATTTT
TRBV9	-	-	TRBJ2-2	CASSPLANGELFF	TGTGCCAGCAGCCCCCTAGCGAACGGGGAGCTGTTTTTT
TRBV11-2	-	-	TRBJ1-2	CASSQSHYGYTF	TGTGCCAGCAGCCAGTCCCACTATGGCTACACCTTC
TRBV10-3	-	-	TRBJ2-2	CATGEVTAGELFF	TGTGCCACCGGGGAGGTTACGGCCGGGGAGCTGTTTTTT
TRBV5-4	-	-	TRBJ2-5	CASSFLSREETQYF	TGTGCCAGCAGCTTTTTATCCAGGGAAGAGACCCAGTACTTC
TRBV6-5	once	-	TRBJ2-3	CASSLRGAFLDTQYF	TGTGCCAGCAGTCTTCGGGGGGCCTTTTTGGATACGCAGTATTTT
TRBV19	few	-	TRBJ2-7	CASSRSSQGGYEQYF	TGTGCCAGTAGCAGATCATCGCAGGGAGGATACGAGCAGTACTTC
TRBV10-3	-	TRBD2	TRBJ2-1	CAITRTSGSSYNEQFF	TGTGCCATCACTCGGACTAGCGGAAGCTCCTACAATGAGCAGTTCTTC
TRBV6-5	-	-	TRBJ2-7	CASSYRDFGEQYF	TGTGCCAGCAGTTACCGCGATTTTGGGGAGCAGTACTTC
TRBV29-1	-	-	TRBJ2-7	CSVRGMSGNEQYF	TGCAGCGTAAGAGGTATGAGCGGCAACGAGCAGTACTTC
TRBV21-1	-	-	TRBJ2-5	CAPLLGGASSVFAQYF	TGTGCCCCGCTTTTGGGGGGTGCTAGCTCGGTGTTTGCCCAGTACTTC
TRBV6-4	few	-	TRBJ1-5	CASSDEENSNQPQHF	TGTGCCAGCAGTGATGAGGAAAATAGCAATCAGCCCCAGCATTTT